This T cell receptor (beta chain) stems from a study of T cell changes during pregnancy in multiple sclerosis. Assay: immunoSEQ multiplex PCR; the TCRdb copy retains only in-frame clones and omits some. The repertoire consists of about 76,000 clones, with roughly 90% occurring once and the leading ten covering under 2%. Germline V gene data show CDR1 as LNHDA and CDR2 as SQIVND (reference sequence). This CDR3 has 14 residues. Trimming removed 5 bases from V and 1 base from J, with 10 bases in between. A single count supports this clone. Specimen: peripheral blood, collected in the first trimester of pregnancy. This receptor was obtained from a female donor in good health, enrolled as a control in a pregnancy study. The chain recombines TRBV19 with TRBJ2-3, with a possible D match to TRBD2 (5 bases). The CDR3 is CASSVRDGTDTQYF. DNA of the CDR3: TGTGCCAGTAGTGTCCGGGATGGCACAGATACGCAGTATTTT.